The present entry profiles one TCR beta chain with its context. Repertoires were generated with immunoSEQ multiplex PCR, while TCRdb's copy carries only in-frame clones and drops some. The repertoire holds around 61,000 clones, with approximately 82% as singletons. The data were obtained in a study of OX40 agonist ivuxolimab in advanced cancers. Overall study: Patients assigned to dose escalation were diagnosed with hepatocellular carcinoma, melanoma, renal cell or head and neck cancer.

The CDR3 is 15 residues long. CDR1 SNHLY and CDR2 FYNNEI come from the germline V gene. Trimming at V came to 8 bases and at J to 9 bases, leaving 11 bases not matched to a gene. Patients were ruled out by autoimmune disease history or systemic immunosuppression. This TCR derives from an adult with an advanced solid tumor such as melanoma, head and neck, liver or kidney cancer. The genes are TRBV2 and TRBJ2-4; 12 bases are a match to TRBD2. The sample in question was CD4+ or CD8+ T cells sorted from blood, obtained in a trial of the OX40 agonist ivuxolimab. CDR3 residues: CASGRLAGAQGIQYF. The CDR3 bases are TGTGCCAGCGGGCGACTAGCGGGAGCCCAGGGCATTCAGTACTTC.